This T cell receptor (beta chain) was observed in a study of T cell responses to AZD1222 COVID-19 vaccine. Study-wide findings and caveats: There were repertoire samples only from the period after the peak T cell response. Spike-specific TCR breadth and depth grew following two AZD1222 doses.

About this clone: Its antigen is as yet unknown.

Pooling of second doses given at about 4 or about 12 weeks was done. Germline V CDR1 and CDR2: SGHTA, FQGNSA. CDR3 length: 16 amino acids. The junction had 8 bases not matched to a gene; V was cut back by 5 bases and J by 0 bases. Sequencing used immunoSEQ multiplex PCR; TCRdb keeps in-frame clones, though not all of them. Of under 170,000 clones in the sample, roughly 90% were seen once. The sequence was obtained from an adult who received the AZD1222 COVID-19 vaccine. The V and J genes are TRBV7-2 and TRBJ2-3, with 7 bases fitting TRBD2. The material was peripheral blood, obtained 28 days after the second AZD1222 dose. The CDR3: CASSLGPSGSTDTQYF. In nucleotides, the CDR3 is TGTGCCAGCAGCCTCGGCCCTAGCGGTAGCACAGATACGCAGTATTTT. The entire variable domain, with the rest obtained from reference TRBV7-2 and TRBJ2-3, is as follows: GAGVSQSPSNKVTEKGKDVELRCDPISGHTALYWYRQSLGQGLEFLIYFQGNSAPDKSGLPSDRFSAERTGGSVSTLTIQRTQQEDSAVYLCASSLGPSGSTDTQYFGPGTRLTVL.